The clone carrying this TCR beta chain has a single count. The target antigen is unknown. Libraries were prepared by immunoSEQ multiplex PCR; TCRdb keeps only in-frame clonotypes and omits some of them. Here the sample spans more than 150,000 clones, 70% to 90% being singletons. This entry comes from a study of T cell responses to AZD1222 COVID-19 vaccine. Broader study findings: Vaccine-associated CD4 TCRs spanned spike, dominant at 160-218 and 743-854. White British people made up most donors, females outnumbered males, and clonal diversity was possibly underestimated.

The sample in question was peripheral blood, obtained 28 days after the second AZD1222 dose. The source of this sequence is an adult who received the AZD1222 COVID-19 vaccine.

The CDR3 sequence is CASSWTSGSYEQYF. The CDR3 region has the DNA TGTGCCAGCAGCTGGACTAGCGGCTCCTACGAGCAGTACTTC. The chain combines TRBV7-2 with TRBJ2-7; 10 bases match TRBD2. Germline values: CDR1 SGHTA, CDR2 FQGNSA. The CDR3 consists of 14 residues. V lost 4 bases, J lost 0 bases, and 0 bases stayed unmatched.